The T cell receptor (beta chain) under discussion was sequenced for a study of brain metastases from non-small cell lung cancer. Per germline, CDR1 SGHDT and CDR2 YYEEEE. V was clipped by 0 bases and J by 1 base, with 8 bases between them. CDR3 length: 14 amino acids. This clone was detected once. Repertoires were generated with immunoSEQ multiplex PCR, while TCRdb's copy carries only in-frame clones and drops some. The table lists under 3,000 clones, approximately 83% of them singletons. The chain is built from TRBV5-6 and TRBJ2-7, with D maybe TRBD1 (5 bases). The sequenced sample was primary lung tumor tissue. The clonotype comes from a donor over 35 with non-small cell lung cancer. The CDR3 DNA sequence: TGTGCCAGCAGCTTGGAGCAGGGTTCCTACGAGCAGTACTTC. Its protein is CASSLEQGSYEQYF.